Here is one T cell receptor beta chain with its context. Its antigen is not identified. Sample time point: week 11, during vaccination. Alongside topical imiquimod, each dose of vaccine comprised 300 ug of mutant IDH1 20-mer peptide. The data were obtained in a study of a mutant IDH1 vaccine in newly diagnosed glioma. For the study at large: There were eight vaccinations for patients, given in weeks 1, 3, 5, 7, 11, 15, 19 and 23. The treated population exhibited a male proportion of around 62%, a female proportion of about 38%, and a mean age of about 40 years. Receipt of radiotherapy, temozolomide, or both preceded the study, and most received both. Study-wide points: It seemed that pseudoprogression was not linked to changes in the top peripheral T cell clonotypes.

Profiled with immunoSEQ multiplex PCR; TCRdb holds only in-frame clones, not every one. Of tens of thousands of clones listed, roughly 85% were seen once; the top ten hold roughly 8%. There are 13 residues in the CDR3. Trimming took 5 bases from V and 0 from J, leaving 7 bases between them. Germline V gives CDR1 SGHNT, CDR2 YENEEA. The sample consisted of PBMCs, taken from a glioma patient whose treatment included an IDH1 peptide vaccine. The receptor was derived from a man aged 40-49 years with glioma. The rearrangement uses TRBV11-3 and TRBJ1-2; D ambiguous. The CDR3 DNA reads as TGTGCCAGCAGCCCCGGATCTAACTATGGCTACACCTTC. Its protein is CASSPGSNYGYTF.